This entry lists 21 T cell receptor beta chains sequenced from one sample in a study of T cells in Graves' hyperthyroidism and ophthalmopathy. The CDR3 regions of TCR beta were amplified from RNA transcripts. During a first-round RT-PCR of the TCR CDR3, the HTBI primer set was used. MiXCR, applied by TCRdb to the multiplex PCR reads, yields one record per CDR3 protein. The sample has around 600,000 distinct CDR3 sequences; around 16% are singletons. Sequencing was carried out using blood. The source is a woman aged 25-40 years with Graves' hyperthyroidism.

This clonotype was recorded many times. This rearrangement joins TRBV28 to TRBJ1-4, with D possibly being TRBD1 (5 bases). Germline lookup yields CDR1 MDHEN and CDR2 SYDVKM. This CDR3 has 15 residues. Trimming removed 6 bases at V and 7 bases at J, with 18 bases between. CDR3: CASSIPTGGFEKLFF. CDR3 nucleotide sequence: TGTGCCAGCAGCATCCCGACGGGGGGTTTTGAAAAACTGTTTTTT.

This clonotype was observed many times. The chain uses TRBV18 and TRBJ2-5, with 8 bases that match TRBD2. From germline, CDR1 is KGHSH and CDR2 LQKENI. There are 15 residues in the CDR3. The junction had 8 bases not matched to a gene; V was cut back by 6 bases and J by 2 bases. DNA of the CDR3: TGTGCCAGCTCGTCATCTAGCGGGCCTCAAGAGACCCAGTACTTC. Amino acid sequence: CASSSSSGPQETQYF. Variable domain in full (rest from reference TRBV18 and TRBJ2-5): NAGVMQNPRHLVRRRGQEARLRCSPMKGHSHVYWYRQLPEEGLKFMVYLQKENIIDESGMPKERFSAEFPKEGPSILRIQQVVRGDSAAYFCASSSSSGPQETQYFGPGTRLLVL.

The chain has TRBV7-2 and TRBJ2-3; 12 bases align to TRBD2. The CDR3 runs to 16 residues. Trimming took 5 bases from V and 3 from J; bases not matched to a gene: 6. CDR1 and CDR2 from the germline V gene are SGHTA and FQGNSA. CDR3 amino acids: CASSPTSGRTTDTQYF. For the CDR3, the DNA is TGTGCCAGCAGCCCGACTAGCGGGAGAACGACAGATACGCAGTATTTT.

This clonotype was counted only a few times. V is TRBV27 and J is TRBJ2-1; 8 bases map to TRBD2. Germline V gene lookup returns CDR1 MNHEY and CDR2 SMNVEV (reference sequence). V was pared by 8 bases and J by 4 bases, with 7 bases of the junction left unmatched. CDR3 length equals 14 residues. Written as DNA, the CDR3 is TGTGCCAGCTCTCGGGAGGGTCCGTACAATGAGCAGTTCTTC. Protein sequence: CASSREGPYNEQFF.

This clonotype was seen a few times. This sequence joins TRBV6-1 and TRBJ1-3, with 7 bases matching TRBD1. This CDR3 spans 19 amino acids. V gave up 7 bases and J gave up 0 bases; unmatched junction bases: 18. Germline CDR1 and CDR2: MNHNS and SASEGT. The CDR3 DNA sequence: TGTGCCAGCAAAGTTGGAAGGGGGACAGCGATGAGCTCTGGAAACACCATATATTTT. Its protein is CASKVGRGTAMSSGNTIYF.

The chain carries TRBV7-9 and TRBJ1-1; D is unclear. The germline V gene has CDR1 SEHNR and CDR2 FQNEAQ (reference sequence). Trimming stripped 2 bases from V and 9 bases from J, with 16 bases between. The CDR3 runs to 14 residues. DNA of the CDR3: TGTGCCAGCAGCTTACAAGGGCATCGGGCTAAAGCTTTCTTT. It is translated as CASSLQGHRAKAFF.

This clonotype was seen ten or more times. The rearrangement links TRBV7-9 to TRBJ2-1; possibly TRBD2 for D (7 bases). The CDR3 runs to 13 residues. V lost 8 bases and J 5 bases, leaving 13 bases between the germline ends. CDR1 and CDR2 (germline): SEHNR, FQNEAQ (reference sequence). The chain's CDR3 is CASGGAADNEQFF. In DNA, the CDR3 is TGTGCCAGCGGGGGGGCAGCCGACAATGAGCAGTTCTTC. Together with reference TRBV7-9 and TRBJ2-1, the CDR3 gives the full variable domain: DTGVSQNPRHKITKRGQNVTFRCDPISEHNRLYWYRQTLGQGPEFLTYFQNEAQLEKSRLLSDRFSAERPKGSFSTLEIQRTEQGDSAMYLCASGGAADNEQFFGPGTRLTVL.

This clonotype appeared many times. This chain uses TRBV6-1 with TRBJ2-5, with D tentatively TRBD1 (6 bases). This CDR3 spans 14 amino acids. The V end was cut by 5 bases, the J end by 4 bases, with 14 bases between. Germline CDR1 MNHNS, CDR2 SASEGT. CDR3 in DNA: TGTGCCAGCAGTCGGGACACAGGGAGAGAGACCCAGTACTTC. It is translated as CASSRDTGRETQYF.

At least ten counts were recorded for this clonotype. This chain links TRBV7-2 with TRBJ2-1; 7 positions match TRBD2. Trimming cost V 5 bases and J 8 bases; bases outside gene matches: 6. This CDR3 contains 13 residues. CDR1 and CDR2 (germline): SGHTA, FQGNSA. The CDR3 DNA is TGTGCCAGCAGCGCCGCAGGGAGGGATGAGCAGTTCTTC. It yields the protein CASSAAGRDEQFF.

This clonotype occurred many times. The rearrangement uses TRBV30 and TRBJ2-2, with D hard to call. CDR1 GTSNPN and CDR2 SVGIG come from the germline V gene (reference sequence). Trimming shortened V by 0 bases and J by 6 bases, and 8 bases separated the two germline ends. This CDR3 is 13 amino acids long. The CDR3 DNA sequence: TGTGCCTGGAGTGTCAGAGATCCCGGGGAGCTGTTTTTT. Protein sequence: CAWSVRDPGELFF. Together with reference TRBV30 and TRBJ2-2, the CDR3 gives the full variable domain: SQTIHQWPATLVQPVGSPLSLECTVEGTSNPNLYWYRQAAGRGLQLLFYSVGIGQISSEVPQNLSASRPQDRQFILSSKKLLLSDSGFYLCAWSVRDPGELFFGEGSRLTVL.

This clonotype was seen a few times. The rearrangement joins TRBV4-3 to TRBJ2-7; TRBD2 matches at 11 bases. The V gene's germline CDR1 is LGHNA and CDR2 YSLEER. Trimming at V came to 0 bases and at J to 1 base, leaving 11 bases not matched to a gene. This CDR3 comprises 19 residues. CDR3 nucleotide sequence: TGCGCCAGCAGCCAAGACGTAGCTAGCGGGAGGACGACTTCCTACGAGCAGTACTTC. This translates into CASSQDVASGRTTSYEQYF.

This clonotype was recorded many times. V gene TRBV20-1 combines with J gene TRBJ2-7; D not certain. V was pared by 6 bases and J by 2 bases, with 17 bases between. Germline loops: CDR1 DFQATT, CDR2 SNEGSKA (reference sequence). The CDR3 loop spans 14 amino acids. The CDR3 loop is CSAESDPATYEQYF. The CDR3 nucleotides read TGCAGTGCCGAGTCGGACCCCGCTACCTACGAGCAGTACTTC.

Many counts were recorded for this clonotype. CDR3 in DNA: TGCGCCAGCAGCTTGGAAGGGTCAGGGGAAGAGCAGTACTTC. Translating gives CASSLEGSGEEQYF. The gene calls are TRBV5-1 and TRBJ2-7; perhaps TRBD1 as D (6 bases). The CDR3 extends over 14 amino acids. Looked up from germline, CDR1 is SGHRS and CDR2 is YFSETQ. V gave up 0 bases and J gave up 7 bases, with 14 bases separating them. Drawing the rest from reference TRBV5-1 and TRBJ2-7, the complete variable domain is KAGVTQTPRYLIKTRGQQVTLSCSPISGHRSVSWYQQTPGQGLQFLFEYFSETQRNKGNFPGRFSGRQFSNSRSEMNVSTLELGDSALYLCASSLEGSGEEQYFGPGTRLTVT.

This clonotype was seen only a few times. The junction departs from germline at one end; a sequencing error may be responsible. The chain couples TRBV19 to TRBJ2-7, with 7 bases that match TRBD1. This CDR3 is built from 15 residues. Germline V CDR1 and CDR2: LNHDA, SQIVND (reference sequence). The CDR3 spells CASSIGGQLTYEQYF. CDR3 DNA: TGTGCCAGTAGCATAGGGGGCCAACTTACCTACGAGCAGTACTTC.

The chain links TRBV4-1 to TRBJ1-5; D is perhaps TRBD1 (5 bases). Trimming removed 2 bases from V and 10 bases from J, with 15 bases in between. This CDR3 spans 14 amino acids. The germline V gene encodes CDR1 MGHRA and CDR2 YSYEKL. This chain's CDR3 is CASSQPGHFFPQHF. The CDR3 bases are TGCGCCAGCAGCCAACCAGGGCACTTTTTTCCCCAGCATTTT.

This clonotype was observed a few times. J is TRBJ2-2 and V is TRBV10-3; D gene uncertain. Germline V gene sequence: CDR1 ENHRY, CDR2 SYGVKD. The CDR3 extends over 13 amino acids. Trimming removed 1 base at V and 1 base at J, with 1 base between. Here the CDR3 DNA reads TGTGCCATCAGTGAGTGGAACACCGGGGAGCTGTTTTTT. It translates to CAISEWNTGELFF.

The V gene is TRBV20-1, the J gene TRBJ1-3, with 9 bases aligning to TRBD1. Germline lookup yields CDR1 DFQATT and CDR2 SNEGSKA (reference sequence). CDR3 length equals 14 residues. Germline trimming cut 5 bases from V and 4 bases from J; bases unmatched to any gene: 6. The CDR3 DNA is TGCAGTGCTTCCCCGGGACAGGGAGGAAACACCATATATTTT. Residues: CSASPGQGGNTIYF.

V and J are TRBV7-3 and TRBJ2-7; 9 positions agree with TRBD1. Germline V gene lookup returns CDR1 SGHTA and CDR2 FQGTGA. The CDR3 is 15 amino acids. V lost 1 base and J lost 2; bases outside the gene matches: 3. Written as DNA, the CDR3 is TGTGCCAGCAGCTTAAGTGGGACAGGGCCCTACGAGCAGTACTTC. It is translated as CASSLSGTGPYEQYF.

V gene TRBV28 combines with J gene TRBJ2-1; 8 nucleotides align to TRBD2. V lost 8 bases and J lost 2; bases outside the gene matches: 11. In germline, CDR1 is MDHEN, CDR2 SYDVKM. The CDR3 runs 16 residues. This CDR3 is CASAVGLAGPYNEQFF. The CDR3 bases are TGTGCCAGCGCCGTGGGGCTAGCGGGCCCCTACAATGAGCAGTTCTTC.

The table lists this clonotype with many counts. The chain recombines TRBV15 with TRBJ2-7; D uncertain. CDR1 is LNHNV and CDR2 is YYDKDF in the germline V gene (reference sequence). This CDR3 is built from 14 residues. V shed 1 base and J shed 7 bases, with 14 bases lying between them. The CDR3 region has the DNA TGTGCCACCAGCAGAGGAAGACTCTCTAGTGAGCAGTACTTC. Amino acid sequence: CATSRGRLSSEQYF.

The table lists this clonotype with many counts. The genes are TRBV5-5 and TRBJ2-3, with 13 bases matching TRBD2. CDR1 SGHKS and CDR2 YYEKEE come from the germline V gene (reference sequence). This CDR3 is built from 15 residues. V lost 4 bases, J lost 3 bases, and 2 bases stayed unmatched. CDR3 bases: TGTGCCAGCAGCCGACTAGCGGGAGGAACAGATACGCAGTATTTT. This sequence encodes CASSRLAGGTDTQYF. Looking up the rest from reference TRBV5-5 and TRBJ2-3 gives the full variable domain: DAGVTQSPTHLIKTRGQQVTLRCSPISGHKSVSWYQQVLGQGPQFIFQYYEKEERGRGNFPDRFSARQFPNYSSELNVNALLLGDSALYLCASSRLAGGTDTQYFGPGTRLTVL.